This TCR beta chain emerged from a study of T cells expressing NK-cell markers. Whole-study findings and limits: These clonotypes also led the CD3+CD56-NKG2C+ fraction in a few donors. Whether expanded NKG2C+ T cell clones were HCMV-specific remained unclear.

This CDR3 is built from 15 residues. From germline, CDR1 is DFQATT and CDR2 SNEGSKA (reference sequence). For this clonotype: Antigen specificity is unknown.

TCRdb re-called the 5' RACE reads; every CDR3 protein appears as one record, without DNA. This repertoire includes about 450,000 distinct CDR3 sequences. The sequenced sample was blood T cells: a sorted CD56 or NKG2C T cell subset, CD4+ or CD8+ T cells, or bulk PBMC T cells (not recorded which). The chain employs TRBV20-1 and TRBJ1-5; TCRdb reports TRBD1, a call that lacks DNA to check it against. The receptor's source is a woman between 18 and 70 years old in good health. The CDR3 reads CSARLGGEGNQPQHF.